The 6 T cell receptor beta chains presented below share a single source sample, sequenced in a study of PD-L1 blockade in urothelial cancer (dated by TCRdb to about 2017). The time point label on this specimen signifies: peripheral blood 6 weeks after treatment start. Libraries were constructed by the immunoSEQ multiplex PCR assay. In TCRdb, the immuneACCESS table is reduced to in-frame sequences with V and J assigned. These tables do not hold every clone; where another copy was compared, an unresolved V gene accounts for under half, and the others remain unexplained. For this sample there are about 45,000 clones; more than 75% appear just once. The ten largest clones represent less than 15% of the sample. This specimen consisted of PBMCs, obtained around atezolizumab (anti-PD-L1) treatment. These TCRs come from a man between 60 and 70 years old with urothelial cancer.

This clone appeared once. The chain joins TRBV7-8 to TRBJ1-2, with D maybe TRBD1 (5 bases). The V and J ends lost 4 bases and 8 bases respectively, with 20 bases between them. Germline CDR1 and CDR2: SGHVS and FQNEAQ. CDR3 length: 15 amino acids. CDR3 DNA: TGTGCCAGCAGCTCGGCCCTGGGGGGTGGGGAGGGCTACACCTTC. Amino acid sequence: CASSSALGGGEGYTF.

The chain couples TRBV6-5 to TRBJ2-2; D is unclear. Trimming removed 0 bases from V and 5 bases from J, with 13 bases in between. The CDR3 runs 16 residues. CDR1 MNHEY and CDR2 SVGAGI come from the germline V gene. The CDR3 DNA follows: TGTGCCAGCAGTTACTCACTCGCGTCCTATACCGGGGAGCTGTTTTTT. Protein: CASSYSLASYTGELFF.

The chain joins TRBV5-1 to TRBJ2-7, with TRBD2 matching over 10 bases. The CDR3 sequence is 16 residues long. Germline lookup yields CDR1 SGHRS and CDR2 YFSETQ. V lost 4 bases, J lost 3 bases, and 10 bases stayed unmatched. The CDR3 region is CASSLTTSGPLYEQYF. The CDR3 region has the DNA TGCGCCAGCAGCCTAACGACTAGCGGGCCCCTCTACGAGCAGTACTTC.

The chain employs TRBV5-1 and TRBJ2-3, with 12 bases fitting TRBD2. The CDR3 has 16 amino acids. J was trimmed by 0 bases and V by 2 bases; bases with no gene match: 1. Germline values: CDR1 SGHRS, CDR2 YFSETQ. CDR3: CASSFGTSGSTDTQYF. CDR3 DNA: TGCGCCAGCAGCTTTGGGACTAGCGGGAGCACAGATACGCAGTATTTT.

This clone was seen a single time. The CDR3 sequence: CATRGQGTDTQYF. In nucleotides, the CDR3 is TGTGCCACCAGAGGACAGGGCACAGATACGCAGTATTTT. J is TRBJ2-3 and V is TRBV28; TRBD1 aligns across 7 bases. This CDR3 has 13 amino acids. With V trimmed by 10 bases and J by 1 base, 5 bases remained unmatched. Germline assignment: CDR1 MDHEN and CDR2 SYDVKM. Full variable domain (outside the CDR3, taken from reference TRBV28 and TRBJ2-3): DVKVTQSSRYLVKRTGEKVFLECVQDMDHENMFWYRQDPGLGLRLIYFSYDVKMKEKGDIPEGYSVSREKKERFSLILESASTNQTSMYLCATRGQGTDTQYFGPGTRLTVL.

This CDR3 reads CASSITTGKQPQHF. CDR3 nucleotide sequence: TGTGCCAGTAGTATTACGACAGGGAAACAGCCCCAGCATTTT. This chain joins TRBV19 and TRBJ1-5, with TRBD1 matching over 7 bases. V shed 3 bases and J 7 bases; nucleotides not matched to a gene: 6. Germline values: CDR1 LNHDA, CDR2 SQIVND (reference sequence). The CDR3 extends over 14 amino acids.